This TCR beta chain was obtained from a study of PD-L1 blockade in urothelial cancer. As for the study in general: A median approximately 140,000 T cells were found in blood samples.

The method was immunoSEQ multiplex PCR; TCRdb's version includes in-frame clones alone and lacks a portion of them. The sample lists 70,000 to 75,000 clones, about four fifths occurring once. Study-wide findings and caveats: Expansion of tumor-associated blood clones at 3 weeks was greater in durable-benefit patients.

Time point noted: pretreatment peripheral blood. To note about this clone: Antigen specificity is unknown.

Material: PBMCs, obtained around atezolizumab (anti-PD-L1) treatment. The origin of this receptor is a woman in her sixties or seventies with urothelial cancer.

For the CDR3, the DNA is TGTGCCAGCAGCTTACATGCGGGAGGCCAAGAGACCCAGTACTTC. It encodes CASSLHAGGQETQYF. The rearrangement joins TRBV7-2 to TRBJ2-5, with 8 bases matching TRBD2. Germline-derived CDR1 and CDR2 are SGHTA and FQGNSA. The CDR3 runs to 15 residues. V lost 2 bases to trimming and J lost 1 base; unmatched junction nucleotides: 3.